This T cell receptor beta chain was captured in a study of cytomegalovirus exposure and HLA in healthy donors. PCR was performed using 60 Vbeta and 13 Jbeta primers. Assay: immunoSEQ multiplex PCR; the TCRdb copy retains only in-frame clones and omits some. The sample carries roughly 150,000 clones, roughly 85% recorded once. This CDR3 has 14 amino acids. Losses at the gene ends were 8 bases for V and 4 bases for J; bases not matched to a gene: 7. CDR1 KGHSH and CDR2 LQKENI come from the germline V gene. The sequenced material came from PBMCs. The sequence was collected from a boy between 2 and 10 years old in good health and CMV-seronegative. The chain carries TRBV18 and TRBJ1-5; 8 bases agree with TRBD1. Here the CDR3 DNA reads TGTGCCAGCACGACAGGGGTCGGGAATCAGCCCCAGCATTTT. Protein: CASTTGVGNQPQHF.